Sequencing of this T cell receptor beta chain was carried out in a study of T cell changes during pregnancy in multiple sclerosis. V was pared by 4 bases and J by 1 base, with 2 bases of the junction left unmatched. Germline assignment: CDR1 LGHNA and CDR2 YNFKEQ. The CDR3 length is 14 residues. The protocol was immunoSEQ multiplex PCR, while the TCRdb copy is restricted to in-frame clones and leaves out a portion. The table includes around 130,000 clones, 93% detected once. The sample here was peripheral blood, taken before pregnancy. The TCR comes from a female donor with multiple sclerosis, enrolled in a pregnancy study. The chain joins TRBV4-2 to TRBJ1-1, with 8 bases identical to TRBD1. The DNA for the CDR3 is TGTGCCAGCAGCCGCGGACAGGGGAACACTGAAGCTTTCTTT. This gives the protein CASSRGQGNTEAFF.